These 19 T cell receptor beta chains share one sample of origin, sequenced in a study of cytomegalovirus exposure and HLA in healthy donors. The PCR contained 60 Vbeta and 13 Jbeta primers. TCRdb's copy holds only in-frame clones and misses some; the assay was immunoSEQ multiplex PCR. Here the sample spans 150,000 or so clones, about 72% being singletons. The sequenced sample was PBMCs. The receptors derive from a man aged 45-60 years in good health and CMV-seropositive.

The J gene is TRBJ1-1, the V gene TRBV7-6; D possibly corresponds to TRBD1 (6 bases). V gave up 1 base and J gave up 7 bases, with 13 bases separating them. Germline V lookup: CDR1 SGHVS, CDR2 FNYEAQ. The CDR3 consists of 14 residues. CDR3 sequence reads: CASSLERTAIEAFF. The CDR3 bases are TGTGCCAGCAGCTTAGAACGGACAGCTATTGAAGCTTTCTTT.

DNA for the CDR3: TGTGCCAGCAGCTTAGAATCAGGGTGGGGCACTGAAGCTTTCTTT. Translation gives CASSLESGWGTEAFF. The J gene is TRBJ1-1, the V gene TRBV7-9; tentatively, D is TRBD1 (5 bases). This CDR3 is 15 amino acids long. Trimming took 1 base from V and 4 from J, leaving 13 bases between them. Germline CDR1 reads SEHNR; CDR2 reads FQNEAQ (reference sequence).

This chain uses TRBV11-3 with TRBJ1-5; 7 nucleotides match TRBD1. V was pared by 6 bases and J by 7 bases, with 9 bases of the junction left unmatched. Germline CDR1 reads SGHNT; CDR2 reads YENEEA. The CDR3 has 14 residues. The CDR3, as DNA: TGTGCCAGCAGTTATACAGGGGCCGTACAGCCCCAGCATTTT. It codes for CASSYTGAVQPQHF.

The V and J genes are TRBV11-3 and TRBJ2-4; tentatively, D is TRBD1 (6 bases). Trimming pared 5 bases from V and 0 bases from J, leaving 17 bases between. CDR1 and CDR2 (germline): SGHNT, YENEEA. The CDR3 is 17 amino acids. CDR3 protein: CASSARDTRLAKNIQYF. CDR3 coding DNA: TGTGCCAGCAGCGCACGGGACACGAGATTAGCCAAAAACATTCAGTACTTC.

This clone appeared a few times. The sample holds other DNA sequences that translate to the same CDR3. The chain employs TRBV4-2 and TRBJ2-7; the D is unclear. This CDR3 is built from 15 residues. Trimming took off 0 bases at V and 0 bases at J, with 9 bases between the two ends. Germline V lookup: CDR1 LGHNA, CDR2 YNFKEQ. The CDR3 nucleotides are TGTGCCAGCAGCCAAGATGGGCAGCCCTCCTACGAGCAGTACTTC. This sequence encodes CASSQDGQPSYEQYF.

A few counts support this clone. V is TRBV5-1 and J is TRBJ1-4, with D possibly being TRBD1 (5 bases). This CDR3 has 17 residues. The germline V gene encodes CDR1 SGHRS and CDR2 YFSETQ. Trimming pared 0 bases from V and 3 bases from J, leaving 15 bases between. CDR3 coding DNA: TGCGCCAGCAGCTTGGGCTATGTCGGGGGGGCTAATGAAAAACTGTTTTTT. This codes for CASSLGYVGGANEKLFF.

Only a few counts were recorded for this clone. The chain employs TRBV11-1 and TRBJ2-7; TRBD1 aligns across 7 bases. Germline V gene lookup returns CDR1 SGHAT and CDR2 FQDESV (reference sequence). With 0 bases clipped from V and 0 bases from J, the junction kept 2 bases outside the gene matches. This CDR3 spans 15 amino acids. This CDR3 is CASSLAGTVSYEQYF. The CDR3 bases are TGTGCCAGCAGCTTAGCGGGGACAGTCTCCTACGAGCAGTACTTC.

This chain joins TRBV10-3 and TRBJ1-2; the match to TRBD1 covers 10 bases. The CDR3 is made up of 14 amino acids. V gave up 10 bases and J gave up 8 bases; unmatched junction bases: 13. Per germline, CDR1 ENHRY and CDR2 SYGVKD. DNA of the CDR3: TGTGCCACCCGGTCCACGACAGGGGGCGGAGGCTACACCTTC. This gives the protein CATRSTTGGGGYTF.

The genes are TRBV5-8 and TRBJ2-7, with D possibly matching TRBD2 (6 bases). The V end lost 5 bases, the J end lost 1 base, and 10 bases lay between the germline ends. Per germline, CDR1 SGHTS and CDR2 YDEGEE. The CDR3 length is 13 residues. The CDR3 DNA sequence: TGTGCCAGCAGTCGCCGGGGGTCCTACGAGCAGTACTTC. The encoded protein is CASSRRGSYEQYF.

V gene TRBV5-1 combines with J gene TRBJ2-5; a possible D gene is TRBD1 (5 bases). The CDR3 is made up of 13 amino acids. Per germline, CDR1 SGHRS and CDR2 YFSETQ. V dropped 2 bases and J dropped 9 bases, with 14 bases sitting between them. The CDR3 region is CASSFDSASPQYF. Here the CDR3 DNA reads TGCGCCAGCAGCTTTGACAGCGCCTCGCCCCAGTACTTC.

This chain joins TRBV19 and TRBJ1-1; D remains unclear. Trimming stripped 6 bases from V and 9 bases from J, with 23 bases between. This CDR3 is built from 15 residues. Germline CDR1 reads LNHDA; CDR2 reads SQIVND (reference sequence). The CDR3 sequence is CASSLWEAAGRQAFF. CDR3 DNA sequence: TGTGCCAGTAGCCTATGGGAGGCGGCAGGAAGGCAAGCTTTCTTT.

The V gene is TRBV4-3, the J gene TRBJ2-5; 8 nucleotides agree with TRBD2. CDR1 and CDR2 (germline): LGHNA, YSLEER. The CDR3 is 16 amino acids. Trimming cost V 4 bases and J 1 base; bases outside gene matches: 8. The CDR3: CASSPRRGGPQETQYF. The CDR3 bases are TGCGCCAGCAGCCCCCGACGGGGGGGGCCCCAAGAGACCCAGTACTTC.

The V and J genes are TRBV28 and TRBJ1-2; D uncertain. CDR1 and CDR2 from the germline V gene are MDHEN and SYDVKM. The V end lost 4 bases, the J end lost 6 bases, and 6 bases lay between the germline ends. CDR3 length equals 11 residues. Written as DNA, the CDR3 is TGTGCCAGCAGTTACGGGAATGGCTACACCTTC. Encoded protein: CASSYGNGYTF.

The V gene is TRBV10-3, the J gene TRBJ1-5; D is possibly TRBD1 (5 bases). With 4 bases removed from V and 2 bases from J, the gap between germline ends came to 12 bases. Germline CDR1 is ENHRY and CDR2 is SYGVKD. The CDR3 runs 15 residues. Written as DNA, the CDR3 is TGTGCCATCAGTGGGGGCACAAACGGCAATCAGCCCCAGCATTTT. This translates into CAISGGTNGNQPQHF.

The chain joins TRBV5-4 to TRBJ2-5; TRBD2 matches at 14 bases. Trimming removed 3 bases from V and 4 bases from J; junction bases left unmatched: 5. There are 16 residues in the CDR3. Germline-derived CDR1 and CDR2 are SGHNT and YYREEE (reference sequence). For the CDR3, the DNA is TGTGCCAGCAGCTCGACTAGCGGGGGGGTTGGAGAGACCCAGTACTTC. Encoded protein: CASSSTSGGVGETQYF. The whole variable domain, remainder taken from reference TRBV5-4 and TRBJ2-5, is ETGVTQSPTHLIKTRGQQVTLRCSSQSGHNTVSWYQQALGQGPQFIFQYYREEENGRGNFPPRFSGLQFPNYSSELNVNALELDDSALYLCASSSTSGGVGETQYFGPGTRLLVL.

The chain links TRBV4-3 to TRBJ2-7; D ambiguous. CDR3 length: 14 residues. Trimming shortened V by 8 bases and J by 7 bases, and 21 bases separated the two germline ends. CDR1 LGHNA and CDR2 YSLEER come from the germline V gene. CDR3: CASRELTAIGEQYF. Here the CDR3 DNA reads TGCGCCAGCCGCGAATTGACGGCGATCGGGGAGCAGTACTTC.

The chain has TRBV4-1 and TRBJ1-5, with 9 bases lining up with TRBD1. Germline CDR1 MGHRA, CDR2 YSYEKL. V shed 4 bases and J 6 bases; nucleotides not matched to a gene: 7. This CDR3 comprises 15 residues. CDR3 protein: CASSRTGGPPQPQHF. The DNA of the CDR3 is TGCGCCAGCAGCCGAACAGGGGGCCCGCCTCAGCCCCAGCATTTT.

This chain uses TRBV5-1 with TRBJ2-1, with 10 bases fitting TRBD2. Unmatched junction bases numbered 12, after V lost 0 bases and J lost 0 bases. From germline, CDR1 is SGHRS and CDR2 YFSETQ. The CDR3 totals 20 residues. CDR3 DNA sequence: TGCGCCAGCAGCTTGGCGGGCTTAGCGGGGGGACTGAGCTCCTACAATGAGCAGTTCTTC. Protein sequence: CASSLAGLAGGLSSYNEQFF.

This chain uses TRBV19 with TRBJ2-2; D not certain. The V end was cut by 1 base, the J end by 4 bases, with 7 bases between. The CDR3 spans 14 residues. Germline V gives CDR1 LNHDA, CDR2 SQIVND (reference sequence). CDR3 region: CASSIGSATGELFF. In DNA, the CDR3 is TGTGCCAGTAGTATAGGCAGCGCCACCGGGGAGCTGTTTTTT.